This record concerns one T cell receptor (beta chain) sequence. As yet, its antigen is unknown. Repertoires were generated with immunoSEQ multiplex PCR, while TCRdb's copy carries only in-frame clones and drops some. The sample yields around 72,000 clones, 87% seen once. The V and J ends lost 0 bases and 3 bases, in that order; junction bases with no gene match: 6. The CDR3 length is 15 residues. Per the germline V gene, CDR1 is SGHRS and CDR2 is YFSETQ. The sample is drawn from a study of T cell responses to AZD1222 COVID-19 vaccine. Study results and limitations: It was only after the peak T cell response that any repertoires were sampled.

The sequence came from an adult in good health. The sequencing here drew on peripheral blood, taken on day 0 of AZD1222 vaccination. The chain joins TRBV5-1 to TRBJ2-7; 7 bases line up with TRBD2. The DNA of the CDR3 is TGCGCCAGCAGCTTGGTGGCGGGGGTTCTCTACGAGCAGTACTTC. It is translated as CASSLVAGVLYEQYF.